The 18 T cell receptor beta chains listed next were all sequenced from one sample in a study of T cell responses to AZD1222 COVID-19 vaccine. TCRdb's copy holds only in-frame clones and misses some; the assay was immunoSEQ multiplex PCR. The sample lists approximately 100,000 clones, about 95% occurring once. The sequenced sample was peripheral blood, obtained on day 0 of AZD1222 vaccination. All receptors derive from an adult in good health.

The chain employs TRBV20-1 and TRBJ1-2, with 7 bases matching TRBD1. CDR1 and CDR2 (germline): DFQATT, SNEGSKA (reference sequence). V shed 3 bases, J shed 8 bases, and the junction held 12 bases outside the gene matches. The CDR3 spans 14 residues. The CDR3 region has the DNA TGCAGTGCTAGTTCAGACAGGGAAGATTTAGGCTACACCTTC. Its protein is CSASSDREDLGYTF.

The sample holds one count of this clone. CDR3 residues: CSVLTGGLVNTEAFF. In DNA form, the CDR3 reads TGCAGCGTCCTGACAGGGGGGCTGGTGAACACTGAAGCTTTCTTT. J is TRBJ1-1 and V is TRBV29-1, with 9 positions matching TRBD1. This CDR3 comprises 15 residues. V shed 6 bases, J shed 0 bases, and the junction held 8 bases outside the gene matches. Germline V lookup: CDR1 SQVTM, CDR2 ANQGSEA.

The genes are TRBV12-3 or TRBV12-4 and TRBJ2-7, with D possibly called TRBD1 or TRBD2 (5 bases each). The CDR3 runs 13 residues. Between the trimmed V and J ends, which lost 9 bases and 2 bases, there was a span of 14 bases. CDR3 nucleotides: TGTGCCAGTACTACCGGGACCACCTACGAGCAGTACTTC. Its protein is CASTTGTTYEQYF.

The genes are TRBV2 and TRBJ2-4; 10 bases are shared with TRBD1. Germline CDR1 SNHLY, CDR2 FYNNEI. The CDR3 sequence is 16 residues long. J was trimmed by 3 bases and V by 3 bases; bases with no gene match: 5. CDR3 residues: CASSEGQGHRKNIQYF. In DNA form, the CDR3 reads TGTGCCAGCAGTGAGGGACAGGGGCATCGCAAAAACATTCAGTACTTC.

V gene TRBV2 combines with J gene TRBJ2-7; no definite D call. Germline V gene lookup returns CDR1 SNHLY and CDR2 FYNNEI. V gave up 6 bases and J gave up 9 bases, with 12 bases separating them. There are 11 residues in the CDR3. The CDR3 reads CASSYKFGQYF. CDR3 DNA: TGTGCCAGCAGCTACAAGTTTGGGCAGTACTTC.

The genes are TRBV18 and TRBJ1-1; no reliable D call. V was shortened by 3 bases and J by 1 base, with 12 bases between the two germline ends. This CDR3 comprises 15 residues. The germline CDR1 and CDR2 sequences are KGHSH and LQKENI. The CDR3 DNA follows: TGTGCCAGCTCACCCTACCCCGTAGGGAACACTGAAGCTTTCTTT. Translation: CASSPYPVGNTEAFF.

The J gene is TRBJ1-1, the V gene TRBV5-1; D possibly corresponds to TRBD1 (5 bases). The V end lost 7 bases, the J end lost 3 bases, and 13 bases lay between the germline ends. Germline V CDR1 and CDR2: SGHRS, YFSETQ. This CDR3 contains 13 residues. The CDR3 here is CASRGYGYTEAFF. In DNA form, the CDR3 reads TGCGCCAGCCGGGGGTATGGGTACACTGAAGCTTTCTTT.

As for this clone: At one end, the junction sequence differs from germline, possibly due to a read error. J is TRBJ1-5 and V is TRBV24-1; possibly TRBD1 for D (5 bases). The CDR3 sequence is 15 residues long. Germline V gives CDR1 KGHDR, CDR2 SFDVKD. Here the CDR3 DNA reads TGTGCTACCAGCTCCCCCGACAGCGCTGATCAGCCCCAGCATTTT. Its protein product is CATSSPDSADQPQHF.

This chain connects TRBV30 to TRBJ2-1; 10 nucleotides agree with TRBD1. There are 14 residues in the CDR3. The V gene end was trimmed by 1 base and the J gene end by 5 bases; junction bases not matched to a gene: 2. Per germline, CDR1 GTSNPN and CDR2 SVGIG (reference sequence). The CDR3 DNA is TGTGCCTGGAGTGCTGGGACAGGGGACAATGAGCAGTTCTTC. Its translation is CAWSAGTGDNEQFF.

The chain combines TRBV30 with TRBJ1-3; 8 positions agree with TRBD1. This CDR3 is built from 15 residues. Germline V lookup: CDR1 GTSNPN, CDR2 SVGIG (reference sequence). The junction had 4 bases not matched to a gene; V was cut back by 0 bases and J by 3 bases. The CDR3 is CAWSVGRGLGNTIYF. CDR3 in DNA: TGTGCCTGGAGTGTGGGCAGGGGGCTTGGAAACACCATATATTTT. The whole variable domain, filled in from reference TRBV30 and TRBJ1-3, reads SQTIHQWPATLVQPVGSPLSLECTVEGTSNPNLYWYRQAAGRGLQLLFYSVGIGQISSEVPQNLSASRPQDRQFILSSKKLLLSDSGFYLCAWSVGRGLGNTIYFGEGSWLTVV.

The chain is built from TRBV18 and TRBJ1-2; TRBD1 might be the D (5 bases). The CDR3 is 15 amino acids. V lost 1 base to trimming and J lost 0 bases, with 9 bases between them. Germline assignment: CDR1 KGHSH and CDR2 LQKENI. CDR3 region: CASSPLGRANYGYTF. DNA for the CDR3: TGTGCCAGCTCACCACTGGGGCGGGCTAACTATGGCTACACCTTC.

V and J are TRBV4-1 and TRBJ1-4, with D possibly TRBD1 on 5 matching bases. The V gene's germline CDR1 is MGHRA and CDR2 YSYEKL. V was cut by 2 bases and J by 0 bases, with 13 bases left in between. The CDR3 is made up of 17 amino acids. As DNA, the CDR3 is TGCGCCAGCAGCCAATTGGGGCCATATGCAACTAATGAAAAACTGTTTTTT. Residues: CASSQLGPYATNEKLFF.

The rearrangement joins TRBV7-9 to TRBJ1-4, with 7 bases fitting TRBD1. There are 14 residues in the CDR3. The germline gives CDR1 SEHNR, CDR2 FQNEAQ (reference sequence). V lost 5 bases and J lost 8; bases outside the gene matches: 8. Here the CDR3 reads CASSPQGQPEKLFF. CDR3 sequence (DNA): TGTGCCAGCAGCCCTCAGGGACAGCCAGAAAAACTGTTTTTT.

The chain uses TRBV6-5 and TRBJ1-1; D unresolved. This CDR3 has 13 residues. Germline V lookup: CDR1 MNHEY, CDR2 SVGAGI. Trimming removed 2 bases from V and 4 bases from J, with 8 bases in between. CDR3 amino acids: CASSYGTGTEAFF. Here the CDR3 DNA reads TGTGCCAGCAGTTACGGAACCGGCACTGAAGCTTTCTTT.

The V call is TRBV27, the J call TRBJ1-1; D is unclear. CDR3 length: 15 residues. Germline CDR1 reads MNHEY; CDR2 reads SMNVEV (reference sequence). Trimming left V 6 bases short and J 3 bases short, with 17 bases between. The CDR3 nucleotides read TGTGCCAGCAGCCCGGGAACACACCGGGACACTGAAGCTTTCTTT. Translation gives CASSPGTHRDTEAFF.

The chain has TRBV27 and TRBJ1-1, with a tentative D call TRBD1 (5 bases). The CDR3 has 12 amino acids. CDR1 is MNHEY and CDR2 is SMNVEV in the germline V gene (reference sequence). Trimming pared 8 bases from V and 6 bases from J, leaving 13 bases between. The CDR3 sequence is CASWRSGAEAFF. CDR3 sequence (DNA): TGTGCCAGCTGGCGCTCGGGGGCTGAAGCTTTCTTT.

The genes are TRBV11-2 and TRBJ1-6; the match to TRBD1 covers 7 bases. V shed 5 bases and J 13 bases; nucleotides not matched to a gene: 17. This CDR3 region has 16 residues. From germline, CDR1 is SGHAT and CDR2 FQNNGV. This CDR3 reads CASSPIRGTVGSPLHF. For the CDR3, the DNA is TGTGCCAGCAGCCCCATCCGCGGGACAGTTGGTTCTCCCCTCCACTTT.

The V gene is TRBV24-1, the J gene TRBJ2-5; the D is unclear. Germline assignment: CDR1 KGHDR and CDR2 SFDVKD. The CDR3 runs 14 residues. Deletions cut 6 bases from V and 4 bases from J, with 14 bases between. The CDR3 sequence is CATSQTVDGETQYF. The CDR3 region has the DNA TGTGCCACCAGTCAAACCGTGGATGGAGAGACCCAGTACTTC.